This T cell receptor beta chain was captured by sequencing in a study of T cell changes during pregnancy in multiple sclerosis. Repertoires were generated with immunoSEQ multiplex PCR, while TCRdb's copy carries only in-frame clones and drops some. This table has 100,000 or so clones, approximately 94% appearing once. Germline lookup yields CDR1 SEHNR and CDR2 FQNEAQ (reference sequence). V gave up 4 bases and J gave up 3 bases, with 14 bases separating them. This CDR3 has 15 residues. The material was peripheral blood, obtained before pregnancy. The chain carries TRBV7-9 and TRBJ2-3; D call uncertain. The source of this sequence is a female donor with multiple sclerosis, enrolled in a pregnancy study. CDR3 sequence: CASSYLASVTDTQYF. In DNA, the CDR3 is TGTGCCAGCAGCTATTTAGCATCCGTGACAGATACGCAGTATTTT.